The clone carrying this T cell receptor beta chain has more than one count but fewer than ten. Its antigen is unknown. This entry is derived from a study of identical twins. Findings and limits, study-wide: Weaker excess twin sharing was observed in beta out-of-frame sequences.

TCRdb reprocessed the 5' RACE reads via MiXCR and lists one record per CDR3 protein. The sample includes around 680,000 distinct CDR3 sequences, approximately 9% seen only once; the top ten take more than 0.75%. This CDR3 region has 14 residues. Germline CDR1 DFQATT, CDR2 SNEGSKA (reference sequence). Losses at the gene ends were 5 bases for V and 3 bases for J; bases not matched to a gene: 5. These data also formed part of another study, on yellow fever vaccine responses in identical twins.

Sequenced input: PBMCs. V usage is TRBV20-1 and J usage is TRBJ2-7, with 12 bases fitting TRBD2. The sequence came from a woman aged 18-29 years in good health. CDR3 in amino acids: CSAPRTSGIYEQYF. The CDR3 nucleotides are TGCAGTGCTCCTAGGACTAGCGGGATCTACGAGCAGTACTTC.